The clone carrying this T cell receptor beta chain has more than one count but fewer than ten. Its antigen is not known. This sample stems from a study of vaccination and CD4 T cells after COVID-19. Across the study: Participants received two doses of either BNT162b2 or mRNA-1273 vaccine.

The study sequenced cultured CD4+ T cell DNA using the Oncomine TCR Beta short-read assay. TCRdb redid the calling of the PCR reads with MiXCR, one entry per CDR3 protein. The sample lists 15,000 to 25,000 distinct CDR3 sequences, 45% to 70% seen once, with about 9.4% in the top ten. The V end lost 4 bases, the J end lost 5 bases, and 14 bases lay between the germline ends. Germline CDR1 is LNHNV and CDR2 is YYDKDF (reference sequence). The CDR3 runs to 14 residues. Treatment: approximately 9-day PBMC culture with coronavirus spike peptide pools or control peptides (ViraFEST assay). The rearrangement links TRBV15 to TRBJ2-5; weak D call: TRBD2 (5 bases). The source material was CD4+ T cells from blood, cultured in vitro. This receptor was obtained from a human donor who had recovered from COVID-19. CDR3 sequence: CATSKRATGETQYF. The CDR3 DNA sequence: TGTGCCACCAGCAAACGGGCCACGGGGGAGACCCAGTACTTC.